The TCR beta chain under discussion was sequenced for a study of beta chain features in type 1 diabetes. General study points: A closer apparent resemblance between naive, central memory and Treg TCRB repertoires was seen in patients than in healthy donors. A moderate, significant TCRB CDR3 shortening appeared in type 1 diabetes across four CD4+ subsets.

The whole isolated RNA underwent reverse transcription, so sequencing captured expressed TCRB transcripts. It was found that naive, central memory and regulatory T cell samples averaged about 4 million reads. TCRdb's copy holds only in-frame clones and misses some; the assay was immunoSEQ multiplex PCR. The sample contains 95,000 to 110,000 clones, 25% to 35% of which appear only once. CDR3 length equals 14 residues. The germline CDR1 and CDR2 sequences are LNHNV and YYDKDF (reference sequence). Unmatched junction bases numbered 4, after V lost 3 bases and J lost 6 bases. Stem cell-like memory, regulatory, central memory and naive CD4+ cells were sorted via CD45RO/CCR7/CD25/CD127/CD95/CD27. Points on this clone: The antigen is undetermined.

Sequencing input: central memory CD4+ T cells from blood. The sequence derives from a young woman with type 1 diabetes. The chain joins TRBV15 to TRBJ2-3, with 9 bases that match TRBD1. Written as DNA, the CDR3 is TGTGCCACCAGCAGGGGACAGGGTAGGGATACGCAGTATTTT. It translates to CATSRGQGRDTQYF.